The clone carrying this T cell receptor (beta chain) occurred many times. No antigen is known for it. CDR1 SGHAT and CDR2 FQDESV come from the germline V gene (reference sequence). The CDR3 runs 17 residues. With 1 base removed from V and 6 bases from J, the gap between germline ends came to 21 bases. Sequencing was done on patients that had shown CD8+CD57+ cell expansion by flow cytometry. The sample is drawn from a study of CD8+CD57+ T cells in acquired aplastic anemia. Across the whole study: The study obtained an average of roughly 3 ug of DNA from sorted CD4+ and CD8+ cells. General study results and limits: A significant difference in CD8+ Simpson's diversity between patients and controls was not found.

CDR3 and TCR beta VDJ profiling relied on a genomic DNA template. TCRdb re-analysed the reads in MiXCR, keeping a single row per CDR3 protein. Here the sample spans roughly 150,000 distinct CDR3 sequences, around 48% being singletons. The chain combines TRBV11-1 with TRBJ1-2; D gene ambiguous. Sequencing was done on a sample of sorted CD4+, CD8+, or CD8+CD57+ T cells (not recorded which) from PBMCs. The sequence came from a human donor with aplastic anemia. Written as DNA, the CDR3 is TGTGCCAGCAGCTTAGGTTTTAGTGGAGGAACCCCGCATGGCTACACCTTC. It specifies CASSLGFSGGTPHGYTF.